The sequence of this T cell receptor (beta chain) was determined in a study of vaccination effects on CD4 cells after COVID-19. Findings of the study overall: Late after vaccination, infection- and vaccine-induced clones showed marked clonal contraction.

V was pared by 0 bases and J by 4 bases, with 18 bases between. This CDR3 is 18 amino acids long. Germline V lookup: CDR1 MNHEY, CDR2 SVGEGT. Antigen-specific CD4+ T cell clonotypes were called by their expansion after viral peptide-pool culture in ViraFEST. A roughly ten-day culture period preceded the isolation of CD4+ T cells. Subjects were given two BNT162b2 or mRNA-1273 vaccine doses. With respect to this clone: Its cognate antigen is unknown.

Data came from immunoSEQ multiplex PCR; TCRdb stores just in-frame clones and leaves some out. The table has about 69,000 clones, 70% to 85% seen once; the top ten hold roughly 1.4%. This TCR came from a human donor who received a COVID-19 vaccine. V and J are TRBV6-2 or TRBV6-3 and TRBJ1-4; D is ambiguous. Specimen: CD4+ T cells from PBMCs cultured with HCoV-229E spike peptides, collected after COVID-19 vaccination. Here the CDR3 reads CASSYSFRADPLNEKLFF. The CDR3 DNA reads TGTGCCAGCAGTTACTCGTTCCGCGCAGACCCACTTAATGAAAAACTGTTTTTT.